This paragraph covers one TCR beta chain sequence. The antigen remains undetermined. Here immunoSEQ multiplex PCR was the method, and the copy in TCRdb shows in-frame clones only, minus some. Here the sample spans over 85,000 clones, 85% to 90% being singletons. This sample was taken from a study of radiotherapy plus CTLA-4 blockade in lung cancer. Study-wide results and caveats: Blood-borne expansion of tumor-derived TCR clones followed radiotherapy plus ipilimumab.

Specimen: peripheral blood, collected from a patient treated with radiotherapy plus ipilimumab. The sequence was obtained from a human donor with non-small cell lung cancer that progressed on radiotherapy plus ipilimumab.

The CDR3 sequence: CASEPGLAGGDTQYF. CDR3 DNA sequence: TGTGCCAGCGAACCGGGACTAGCGGGAGGGGATACGCAGTATTTT. The chain combines TRBV6-1 with TRBJ2-3; 16 positions agree with TRBD2. Trimming cost V 8 bases and J 6 bases; bases outside gene matches: 5. This CDR3 contains 15 residues. Per the germline V gene, CDR1 is MNHNS and CDR2 is SASEGT.